Listed below are T cell receptor beta chains from one sample, sequenced in a study of radiation and T cells in renal cell carcinoma. Measured with immunoSEQ multiplex PCR; TCRdb has only the in-frame clones, and not every one. This sample has some 80,000 clones, with approximately 86% found just once. Sequenced material: blood, taken from a patient whose treatment included radiotherapy and nephrectomy. The origin of the receptors is a woman in her 50s with renal cell carcinoma. The CDR3 runs from the conserved cysteine through the conserved F or W. D genes are given only for firm matches. Not every row has a clone size; where given, it reads once, few, many or a size class.

>TRBV6-1|TRBD1|.|TRBJ1-5
CASGTGRQPQHF
TGTGCCAGCGGGACAGGGCGTCAGCCCCAGCATTTT
>TRBV12-5|TRBD1|.|TRBJ2-2
CASGEGTGSNTGELFF
TGTGCTAGTGGGGAGGGGACAGGCTCGAACACCGGGGAGCTGTTTTTT
>TRBV6-9|.|.|TRBJ1-5
CARHIPQHF
TGTGCCAGACACATACCCCAGCATTTT
>TRBV18|TRBD1|.|TRBJ1-2
CASSPNRGTEGYTF
TGTGCCAGCTCACCAAACAGGGGAACAGAGGGCTACACCTTC
>TRBV7-2|.|.|TRBJ1-6
CASSGRATNSPLHF
TGTGCCAGCAGCGGCCGGGCCACGAATTCACCCCTCCACTTT
>TRBV4-2|.|.|TRBJ2-1
CASSQYNEQFF
TGTGCCAGCAGCCAATACAATGAGCAGTTCTTC
>TRBV2|TRBD1|few|TRBJ1-2
CASRTGANYGYTF
TGTGCCAGCAGGACAGGGGCTAACTATGGCTACACCTTC
>TRBV4-3|.|.|TRBJ2-1
CASGLAQTYNEQFF
TGCGCCAGCGGTCTAGCCCAGACCTACAATGAGCAGTTCTTC
>TRBV9|.|.|TRBJ1-4
CASSVATNEKLFF
TGTGCCAGCAGCGTCGCAACTAATGAAAAACTGTTTTTT
>TRBV4-3|TRBD2|.|TRBJ2-3
CASSQEVAGGPGGTQYF
TGCGCCAGCAGCCAAGAGGTAGCGGGAGGGCCAGGGGGTACGCAGTATTTT
>TRBV5-1|TRBD2|.|TRBJ2-7
CASSLGLAEIYEQYF
TGCGCCAGCAGCTTGGGCCTAGCGGAAATCTACGAGCAGTACTTC
>TRBV28|TRBD1|.|TRBJ1-2
CASSSSRQGVYGYTF
TGTGCCAGCAGCTCCTCACGACAGGGTGTGTATGGCTACACCTTC
>TRBV6-5|.|.|TRBJ2-5
CASSYADRRVETQYF
TGTGCCAGCAGTTACGCCGACCGGCGGGTCGAGACCCAGTACTTC
>TRBV5-4|.|.|TRBJ2-2
CASSPPTGGQNTGELFF
TGTGCCAGCAGCCCCCCCACCGGGGGCCAGAACACCGGGGAGCTGTTTTTT
>TRBV9|.|.|TRBJ1-5
CASSVADHSGQPQHF
TGTGCCAGCAGCGTAGCTGACCACTCGGGTCAGCCCCAGCATTTT
>TRBV29-1|TRBD2|.|TRBJ2-7
CSVRLAETSYEQYF
TGCAGCGTTCGGCTAGCGGAAACCTCCTACGAGCAGTACTTC
>TRBV10-2|TRBD2|.|TRBJ2-1
CASKRTSGLDEQFF
TGCGCCAGCAAGAGGACTAGCGGGTTAGATGAGCAGTTCTTC
>TRBV28|.|.|TRBJ2-4
CASSFFGNGNIQYF
TGTGCCAGCAGTTTTTTCGGCAACGGGAACATTCAGTACTTC